These 11 T cell receptor beta chains came from one sample sequenced in a study of CD8+CD57+ T cells in acquired aplastic anemia. CDR3 and TCR beta VDJ profiling relied on genomic DNA as the template. Using its own MiXCR run on the reads, TCRdb lists one record per CDR3 protein. The table has tens of thousands of distinct CDR3 sequences, more than 40% seen once; the top ten hold 65% to 80%. The sequencing input was sorted CD4+, CD8+, or CD8+CD57+ T cells (not recorded which) from PBMCs. The receptors shown here come from a human donor in good health, serving as a control.

This clonotype has a count of ten or more. The rearrangement uses TRBV27 and TRBJ1-1; no clear D gene. CDR3 length: 13 residues. CDR1 and CDR2 (germline): MNHEY, SMNVEV (reference sequence). With 2 bases removed from V and 6 bases from J, the gap between germline ends came to 10 bases. CDR3 sequence reads: CASSLSAAAEAFF. CDR3 DNA: TGTGCCAGCAGTTTAAGTGCCGCGGCTGAAGCTTTCTTT.

The chain employs TRBV10-3 and TRBJ1-5; the D gene is possibly TRBD1 (5 bases). V lost 4 bases and J 2 bases, leaving 12 bases between the germline ends. Looked up from germline, CDR1 is ENHRY and CDR2 is SYGVKD. This CDR3 spans 15 amino acids. The CDR3 region has the DNA TGTGCCATCAGTGGCAGGGATTTTGGCAATCAGCCCCAGCATTTT. It encodes CAISGRDFGNQPQHF.

This clonotype showed up just once. This may be a read error, as it is one base from a much larger clone. V and J are TRBV25-1 and TRBJ2-3, with TRBD2 matching over 7 bases. Germline V CDR1 and CDR2: MGHDK, SYGVNS. The V gene end was trimmed by 4 bases and the J gene end by 5 bases; junction bases not matched to a gene: 9. The length of the CDR3 is 15 residues. This CDR3 reads CASSAPAGPRDTQYF. The CDR3 nucleotides are TGTGCCAGCAGTGCCCCAGCGGGACCGAGAGATACGCAGTATTTT.

This clonotype came up many times. V gene TRBV24-1 combines with J gene TRBJ2-3, with TRBD2 identical over 7 bases. Germline lookup yields CDR1 KGHDR and CDR2 SFDVKD. This CDR3 comprises 14 residues. Unmatched junction bases numbered 9, after V lost 7 bases and J lost 6 bases. The CDR3 loop reads CATSGAGVSDTQYF. The CDR3 DNA sequence: TGTGCCACCAGCGGGGCGGGAGTATCGGATACGCAGTATTTT.

This chain connects TRBV25-1 to TRBJ2-5; weak D call: TRBD1 (6 bases). Per the germline V gene, CDR1 is MGHDK and CDR2 is SYGVNS. Trimming stripped 4 bases from V and 5 bases from J, with 14 bases between. The CDR3 is 14 residues long. The CDR3 sequence: CASSGEQGRETQYF. The DNA for the CDR3 is TGTGCCAGCAGTGGAGAACAGGGCCGGGAGACCCAGTACTTC. Using reference TRBV25-1 and TRBJ2-5 for the parts outside the CDR3, the full variable domain is EADIYQTPRYLVIGTGKKITLECSQTMGHDKMYWYQQDPGMELHLIHYSYGVNSTEKGDLSSESTVSRIRTEHFPLTLESARPSHTSQYLCASSGEQGRETQYFGPGTRLLVL.

In its sample, this clonotype was seen many times. The chain joins TRBV25-1 to TRBJ2-3; 9 bases match TRBD2. The junction had 2 bases not matched to a gene; V was cut back by 2 bases and J by 5 bases. The CDR3 is 14 residues long. The germline V gene has CDR1 MGHDK and CDR2 SYGVNS. As DNA, the CDR3 is TGTGCCAGCAGTGAAATGCGGGGGGGAGATACGCAGTATTTT. This encodes CASSEMRGGDTQYF. Combining the CDR3 with reference TRBV25-1 and TRBJ2-3 gives the whole variable domain EADIYQTPRYLVIGTGKKITLECSQTMGHDKMYWYQQDPGMELHLIHYSYGVNSTEKGDLSSESTVSRIRTEHFPLTLESARPSHTSQYLCASSEMRGGDTQYFGPGTRLTVL.

This clonotype was detected once. V usage is TRBV7-2 and J usage is TRBJ2-7, with TRBD1 matching over 7 bases. V lost 6 bases and J lost 5; bases outside the gene matches: 1. The germline gives CDR1 SGHTA, CDR2 FQGNSA. The CDR3 is 11 amino acids. This CDR3 is CASRTGNEQYF. The CDR3 nucleotides are TGTGCCAGCAGGACAGGGAACGAGCAGTACTTC.

Worth noting for this clonotype: With a much larger clone just one base away, this may be a read error. The rearrangement links TRBV11-1 to TRBJ2-1, with D possibly TRBD1 on 5 matching bases. The germline gives CDR1 SGHAT, CDR2 FQDESV (reference sequence). The germline V and J ends were trimmed by 6 bases and 3 bases, with 15 bases remaining between them. The CDR3 sequence is 15 residues long. CDR3 amino acids: CASRKGQALYNEQFF. As DNA, the CDR3 is TGTGCCAGCAGGAAAGGACAAGCCCTCTACAATGAGCAGTTCTTC.

The rearrangement links TRBV15 to TRBJ2-3, with TRBD1 matching 10 bases. V lost 5 bases, J lost 4 bases, and 12 bases stayed unmatched. Germline values: CDR1 LNHNV, CDR2 YYDKDF (reference sequence). The CDR3 runs 17 residues. CDR3 DNA sequence: TGTGCCACCAGCGGGGACAGGGGACATCGCGGGGCAGATACGCAGTATTTT. As protein: CATSGDRGHRGADTQYF.

V usage is TRBV7-8 and J usage is TRBJ2-3; 10 positions agree with TRBD2. CDR1 is SGHVS, CDR2 FQNEAQ, per germline. Unmatched junction bases numbered 8, after V lost 2 bases and J lost 6 bases. CDR3 length: 16 amino acids. The CDR3 nucleotides are TGTGCCAGCAGCTTACGGTCAGCGGGGGGGATGGATACGCAGTATTTT. The encoded protein is CASSLRSAGGMDTQYF.

This clonotype has ten or more counts. The chain carries TRBV10-1 and TRBJ1-1; TRBD1 agrees at 7 bases. CDR1 is WNHNN, CDR2 SYGVQD, per germline (reference sequence). The CDR3 has 14 residues. After removal of 6 bases from V and 2 bases from J, the junction contained 6 bases not matched to a gene. The CDR3 region is CASSEGQANTEAFF. DNA of the CDR3: TGCGCCAGCAGCGAAGGACAGGCTAACACTGAAGCTTTCTTT.